A single sample is the source of the 5 T cell receptor beta chains below, sequenced in a study of T cell responses to AZD1222 COVID-19 vaccine. This table comes from immunoSEQ multiplex PCR, and its TCRdb copy is limited to in-frame clones, with some not included. The profile shows under 130,000 clones, 89% of them singletons. Sequences were derived from peripheral blood, sampled 28 days after the second AZD1222 dose. The receptors originated from an adult who received the AZD1222 COVID-19 vaccine.

V usage is TRBV6-1 and J usage is TRBJ1-5, with D perhaps TRBD1 (6 bases). Deletions cut 2 bases from V and 9 bases from J, with 14 bases between. CDR1 and CDR2 from the germline V gene are MNHNS and SASEGT. CDR3 size: 14 residues. For the CDR3, the DNA is TGTGCCAGCAGTGAAAACGGGGGCAAGCGGCCCCAGCATTTT. It encodes CASSENGGKRPQHF.

The chain has TRBV21-1 and TRBJ2-5. TRBV21-1 is listed as a pseudogene. CDR3 length: 16 amino acids. CDR3 protein: CASSPLPGSSQETQYF. The DNA of the CDR3 is TGTGCCAGCAGCCCTCTTCCAGGGAGCTCCCAAGAGACCCAGTACTTC.

V gene TRBV27 combines with J gene TRBJ2-6; either TRBD1 or TRBD2 may fit D (5 bases each). The CDR3 is made up of 17 amino acids. Germline assignment: CDR1 MNHEY and CDR2 SMNVEV (reference sequence). V was clipped by 4 bases and J by 1 base, with 14 bases between them. CDR3 nucleotide sequence: TGTGCCAGCAGTTACGGGGCGCGGGCTTCTGGGGCCAACGTCCTGACTTTC. Its translation is CASSYGARASGANVLTF. Variable domain in full (rest from reference TRBV27 and TRBJ2-6): EAQVTQNPRYLITVTGKKLTVTCSQNMNHEYMSWYRQDPGLGLRQIYYSMNVEVTDKGDVPEGYKVSRKEKRNFPLILESPSPNQTSLYFCASSYGARASGANVLTFGAGSRLTVL.

The gene calls are TRBV6-6 and TRBJ1-6; 9 positions agree with TRBD1. V shed 6 bases, J shed 7 bases, and the junction held 4 bases outside the gene matches. Germline assignment: CDR1 MNHNY and CDR2 SVGAGI (reference sequence). This CDR3 has 14 residues. The CDR3 nucleotides read TGTGCCAGCAGGGGGGACAGGGAGAATTCACCCCTCCACTTT. Encoded protein: CASRGDRENSPLHF.

In this sample, this clone turned up a few times. This rearrangement joins TRBV6-2 or TRBV6-3 to TRBJ2-7, with D uncertain. Germline CDR1 and CDR2: MNHEY and SVGEGT. V was pared by 0 bases and J by 3 bases, with 6 bases between. The CDR3 length is 13 residues. CDR3 in amino acids: CASSYSSFYEQYF. The CDR3 region has the DNA TGTGCCAGCAGTTACTCCAGTTTCTACGAGCAGTACTTC.